This T cell receptor beta chain was identified in a study of beta chain features in type 1 diabetes. Study outcomes and limitations: Patients with type 1 diabetes carried fewer insertions and had more deletions at their VDJ junctions. Type 1 diabetes patients had moderately but significantly shorter TCRB CDR3s in all four CD4+ subsets.

CDR1 and CDR2 from the germline V gene are MDHEN and SYDVKM. Trimming left V 5 bases short and J 0 bases short, with 5 bases between. There are 14 residues in the CDR3. Of note for this clone: The antigen is unknown.

The study reverse transcribed the entire isolated RNA, so it sequenced expressed TCRB transcripts. Libraries were prepared by immunoSEQ multiplex PCR; TCRdb keeps only in-frame clonotypes and omits some of them. The sample records 300,000 to 350,000 clones, 7% to 10% being singletons. J is TRBJ1-6 and V is TRBV28; D is undetermined. The sequence came from a man aged 25-45 years with type 1 diabetes. The sample taken for sequencing was central memory CD4+ T cells from blood. CDR3 coding DNA: TGTGCCAGCAGTGTTTTCTCCTATAATTCACCCCTCCACTTT. Translated, it gives CASSVFSYNSPLHF.